The 31 T cell receptor beta chains below come from one sample, sequenced in a study of PD-1 and CTLA-4 blockade in melanoma. Clones were sequenced by immunoSEQ multiplex PCR, and TCRdb holds only the in-frame ones, with some missing. Here the sample spans 9,500 to 13,000 clones, about four fifths being singletons. This material consisted of CD8+ T cells from peripheral blood, taken from a patient given anti-PD-1 treatment. The receptors derive from a human donor with melanoma.

V and J are TRBV7-9 and TRBJ1-5; D call uncertain. V was cut by 5 bases and J by 6 bases, with 8 bases left in between. The length of the CDR3 is 12 residues. The germline gives CDR1 SEHNR, CDR2 FQNEAQ (reference sequence). The CDR3 protein is CASSDGGQPQHF. In DNA, the CDR3 is TGTGCCAGCAGCGATGGAGGTCAGCCCCAGCATTTT.

CDR3 amino acids: CATGGQGLPLHEQYF. The CDR3 nucleotides read TGTGCCACAGGGGGACAGGGGCTTCCGCTCCACGAGCAGTACTTC. V gene TRBV5-6 combines with J gene TRBJ2-7; 10 bases agree with TRBD1. Per the germline V gene, CDR1 is SGHDT and CDR2 is YYEEEE. The CDR3 is made up of 15 amino acids. Trimming removed 9 bases from V and 5 bases from J; junction bases left unmatched: 14.

The chain combines TRBV7-8 with TRBJ2-1; 10 positions agree with TRBD2. V was clipped by 3 bases and J by 2 bases; unmatched bases: 1. The CDR3 has 15 amino acids. CDR1 and CDR2 (germline): SGHVS, FQNEAQ. DNA of the CDR3: TGTGCCAGCAGCTTCGGACTAGCGGCCTACAATGAGCAGTTCTTC. As protein: CASSFGLAAYNEQFF. The full variable domain, completed using reference TRBV7-8 and TRBJ2-1, is GAGVSQSPRYKVAKRGQDVALRCDPISGHVSLFWYQQALGQGPEFLTYFQNEAQLDKSGLPSDRFFAERPEGSVSTLKIQRTQQEDSAVYLCASSFGLAAYNEQFFGPGTRLTVL.

The V and J genes are TRBV5-1 and TRBJ2-7; 8 nucleotides align to TRBD1. Germline V gene data show CDR1 as SGHRS and CDR2 as YFSETQ. Trimming cost V 3 bases and J 6 bases; bases outside gene matches: 8. The CDR3 has 14 amino acids. The CDR3 loop reads CASSWTGLSAEQYF. CDR3 nucleotide sequence: TGCGCCAGCAGCTGGACAGGGTTGTCCGCCGAGCAGTACTTC. Full variable domain (outside the CDR3, taken from reference TRBV5-1 and TRBJ2-7): KAGVTQTPRYLIKTRGQQVTLSCSPISGHRSVSWYQQTPGQGLQFLFEYFSETQRNKGNFPGRFSGRQFSNSRSEMNVSTLELGDSALYLCASSWTGLSAEQYFGPGTRLTVT.

This chain joins TRBV6-1 and TRBJ2-2; D gene unclear. In germline, CDR1 is MNHNS, CDR2 SASEGT. V was cut by 1 base and J by 0 bases, with 9 bases left in between. This CDR3 has 16 residues. The CDR3 coding sequence is TGTGCCAGCAGTGAAGAGGTCAGACCGAACACCGGGGAGCTGTTTTTT. As protein: CASSEEVRPNTGELFF.

V and J are TRBV13 and TRBJ2-1; 13 positions agree with TRBD2. The germline gives CDR1 PRHDT, CDR2 FYEKMQ (reference sequence). The CDR3 covers 18 residues. V shed 5 bases, J shed 4 bases, and the junction held 11 bases outside the gene matches. The CDR3: CASSPGTSGTRRYNEQFF. Here the CDR3 DNA reads TGTGCCAGCAGCCCCGGGACTAGCGGGACCCGGAGGTACAATGAGCAGTTCTTC.

The chain links TRBV30 to TRBJ2-7; no firm D call. The length of the CDR3 is 12 residues. Germline V CDR1 and CDR2: GTSNPN, SVGIG (reference sequence). V lost 0 bases and J 3 bases, leaving 6 bases between the germline ends. In DNA form, the CDR3 reads TGTGCCTGGAGTGTAAACGGCTACGAGCAGTACTTC. This sequence encodes CAWSVNGYEQYF.

This chain links TRBV11-3 with TRBJ2-3; 7 bases map to TRBD1. The CDR3 extends over 15 amino acids. The V segment lost 5 bases and the J segment 4 bases; nucleotides outside the gene matches: 9. Germline CDR1 and CDR2: SGHNT and YENEEA. The CDR3 region has the DNA TGTGCCAGCAGCCCCAACAGGGGTGGCGCAGATACGCAGTATTTT. Its translation is CASSPNRGGADTQYF.

The gene calls are TRBV29-1 and TRBJ2-1; TRBD2 aligns across 14 bases. The CDR3 runs to 14 residues. Germline lookup yields CDR1 SQVTM and CDR2 ANQGSEA. V dropped 5 bases and J dropped 8; count of bases not matched to a gene: 5. The CDR3 DNA follows: TGCAGCGTTCTACCGGGACTAGCGGGAGATGAGCAGTTCTTC. It specifies CSVLPGLAGDEQFF.

The chain combines TRBV7-8 with TRBJ2-3, with 14 nucleotides matching TRBD2. CDR3 size: 16 residues. Germline loops: CDR1 SGHVS, CDR2 FQNEAQ. The trim removed 3 bases at V and 3 bases at J, leaving 2 bases unmatched. The DNA for the CDR3 is TGTGCCAGCAGCTTCGGACTAGCGGGGGGAACAGATACGCAGTATTTT. Protein product: CASSFGLAGGTDTQYF.

The chain carries TRBV11-3 and TRBJ2-7, with no clear D. Germline V lookup: CDR1 SGHNT, CDR2 YENEEA. The CDR3 is 13 amino acids. V lost 0 bases and J lost 7, with 10 bases in between. The CDR3 spells CASSLDWVEEQYF. The CDR3 coding sequence is TGTGCCAGCAGCTTAGACTGGGTCGAAGAGCAGTACTTC.

The genes are TRBV19 and TRBJ1-1; D uncertain. This CDR3 is 13 amino acids long. Trimming took 6 bases from V and 6 from J, leaving 14 bases between them. Germline assignment: CDR1 LNHDA and CDR2 SQIVND (reference sequence). The CDR3 is CASRLLPGAEAFF. For the CDR3, the DNA is TGTGCCAGTAGACTATTACCCGGCGCTGAAGCTTTCTTT.

The chain recombines TRBV5-1 with TRBJ2-5, with 14 bases that match TRBD2. There are 19 residues in the CDR3. V lost 0 bases and J lost 2; bases outside the gene matches: 9. Per the germline V gene, CDR1 is SGHRS and CDR2 is YFSETQ. The CDR3 nucleotides read TGCGCCAGCAGCTTGGCCGGGACTAGCGGGGGTGCCGGACAAGAGACCCAGTACTTC. Translation: CASSLAGTSGGAGQETQYF.

The rearrangement links TRBV5-1 to TRBJ1-1; no firm D call. The germline CDR1 and CDR2 sequences are SGHRS and YFSETQ. V gave up 4 bases and J gave up 6 bases, with 22 bases separating them. The CDR3 extends over 16 amino acids. The CDR3 DNA reads as TGCGCCAGCAGCCCCGAGCTTCCGGACGGAGGCCCTGAAGCTTTCTTT. Its translation: CASSPELPDGGPEAFF.

This chain links TRBV7-6 with TRBJ2-1; 10 bases agree with TRBD2. CDR1 is SGHVS and CDR2 is FNYEAQ in the germline V gene. The CDR3 is 15 amino acids. V trimming: 2 bases; J trimming: 7 bases; junction bases outside the gene matches: 5. The CDR3 DNA reads as TGTGCCAGCAGCTTATACCCTAGCGGGAGTAATGAGCAGTTCTTC. Translation gives CASSLYPSGSNEQFF.

The gene calls are TRBV11-3 and TRBJ2-7, with TRBD2 matching over 8 bases. CDR3 size: 15 residues. Germline trimming cut 7 bases from V and 0 bases from J; bases unmatched to any gene: 8. CDR1 and CDR2 (germline): SGHNT, YENEEA. This CDR3 reads CASTGLAGDSYEQYF. The CDR3 DNA sequence: TGTGCCAGCACCGGGCTAGCGGGTGACTCCTACGAGCAGTACTTC.

The DNA of the CDR3 is TGTGCCAGCAGTTTAGGCCTAGCGGGGAATGAGCAGTTCTTC. This codes for CASSLGLAGNEQFF. The gene calls are TRBV27 and TRBJ2-1; 9 nucleotides align to TRBD2. V lost 2 bases, J lost 7 bases, and 3 bases stayed unmatched. Looked up from germline, CDR1 is MNHEY and CDR2 is SMNVEV (reference sequence). The CDR3 has 14 residues.

This rearrangement joins TRBV7-6 to TRBJ2-2; 14 bases align to TRBD2. V lost 2 bases to trimming and J lost 5 bases; unmatched junction nucleotides: 10. This CDR3 spans 19 amino acids. Germline lookup yields CDR1 SGHVS and CDR2 FNYEAQ. CDR3 amino acids: CASSLHPRTSGRRTGELFF. CDR3 in DNA: TGTGCCAGCAGCTTACATCCAAGGACTAGCGGGAGGAGGACCGGGGAGCTGTTTTTT.

The table lists this clone with a few counts. V gene TRBV5-1 combines with J gene TRBJ1-5; the match to TRBD1 covers 7 bases. Trimming removed 7 bases from V and 7 bases from J; junction bases left unmatched: 11. Germline V gene lookup returns CDR1 SGHRS and CDR2 YFSETQ. This CDR3 is 14 amino acids long. The CDR3 loop reads CASRSTGSSQPQHF. In nucleotides, the CDR3 is TGCGCCAGCCGCTCGACAGGGTCGTCCCAGCCCCAGCATTTT.

CDR3: CASSQRREGANEQFF. CDR3 DNA sequence: TGCGCCAGCAGCCAAAGGCGGGAGGGTGCCAATGAGCAGTTCTTC. V usage is TRBV4-1 and J usage is TRBJ2-1; 9 bases are shared with TRBD2. The CDR3 is 15 residues long. Germline CDR1 is MGHRA and CDR2 is YSYEKL. With 2 bases clipped from V and 6 bases from J, the junction kept 5 bases outside the gene matches.

This clone was observed a few times. V gene TRBV30 combines with J gene TRBJ2-7; D remains ambiguous. V lost 2 bases and J lost 4, with 12 bases in between. Germline CDR1 is GTSNPN and CDR2 is SVGIG (reference sequence). The CDR3 is made up of 13 amino acids. The CDR3, as DNA: TGTGCCTGGAGTTTGGGTTCTGGGTACGAGCAGTACTTC. It encodes CAWSLGSGYEQYF.

This clone is deemed medium-sized. The rearrangement links TRBV15 to TRBJ1-1, with D maybe TRBD1 (5 bases). The V end lost 0 bases, the J end lost 1 base, and 9 bases lay between the germline ends. The CDR3 has 15 residues. In germline, CDR1 is LNHNV, CDR2 YYDKDF (reference sequence). The DNA of the CDR3 is TGTGCCACCAGCAGAGAGAGGGGTACGAACACTGAAGCTTTCTTT. This gives the protein CATSRERGTNTEAFF.

The chain carries TRBV29-1 and TRBJ1-2; 10 nucleotides agree with TRBD1. The CDR3 covers 17 residues. Germline trimming cut 4 bases from V and 8 bases from J; bases unmatched to any gene: 19. Germline assignment: CDR1 SQVTM and CDR2 ANQGSEA. CDR3 coding DNA: TGCAGCGTTGGTGGGACAGGGGCAACCCTCCTACAACGAGGCTACACCTTC. The encoded protein is CSVGGTGATLLQRGYTF.

The chain carries TRBV7-8 and TRBJ1-1, with D possibly matching TRBD1 (5 bases). V was shortened by 1 base and J by 0 bases, with 6 bases between the two germline ends. This CDR3 has 14 residues. CDR1 SGHVS and CDR2 FQNEAQ come from the germline V gene. The CDR3 loop is CASSLEGLNTEAFF. The CDR3 DNA reads as TGTGCCAGCAGCTTAGAGGGGTTGAACACTGAAGCTTTCTTT.

V and J are TRBV10-3 and TRBJ2-3, with D possibly TRBD2 on 6 matching bases. This CDR3 comprises 13 residues. V lost 5 bases and J lost 3, with 9 bases in between. Germline lookup yields CDR1 ENHRY and CDR2 SYGVKD. CDR3 region: CAISSGRTDTQYF. The CDR3 nucleotides are TGTGCCATCAGTTCCGGGAGAACAGATACGCAGTATTTT.

This chain joins TRBV7-9 and TRBJ2-7; D is perhaps TRBD2 (5 bases). V lost 2 bases and J lost 6, with 17 bases in between. In germline, CDR1 is SEHNR, CDR2 FQNEAQ (reference sequence). This CDR3 is built from 15 residues. CDR3 DNA sequence: TGTGCCAGCAGCTTAATGGACTCCGCACCCTCCGAGCAGTACTTC. This gives the protein CASSLMDSAPSEQYF.

Remarks on this clone: One end of the junction fails to match germline, which may point to a read error. CDR3 sequence: CASSLMTSGGYYEQFF. The CDR3 DNA follows: TGTGCCAGCAGCCTAATGACTAGCGGGGGCTACTATGAGCAGTTCTTC. V and J are TRBV5-6 and TRBJ2-1; 12 bases are a match to TRBD2. This CDR3 comprises 16 residues. The germline CDR1 and CDR2 sequences are SGHDT and YYEEEE.

The chain has TRBV4-3 and TRBJ2-7; D is uncertain. The CDR3 totals 13 residues. Trimming shortened V by 0 bases and J by 0 bases, and 3 bases separated the two germline ends. Germline CDR1 and CDR2: LGHNA and YSLEER. The CDR3 DNA reads TGCGCCAGCAGCCAAGAACTCTCCTACGAGCAGTACTTC. This gives the protein CASSQELSYEQYF.

The rearrangement links TRBV27 to TRBJ1-2; D uncertain. Per the germline V gene, CDR1 is MNHEY and CDR2 is SMNVEV (reference sequence). V lost 0 bases and J lost 8, with 13 bases in between. The CDR3 runs 14 residues. DNA of the CDR3: TGTGCCAGCAGTTTATCTCAGCAGGTTGGAGGCTACACCTTC. This gives the protein CASSLSQQVGGYTF.

The chain combines TRBV6-5 with TRBJ2-7; D unresolved. The CDR3 runs to 12 residues. Germline V gene sequence: CDR1 MNHEY, CDR2 SVGAGI. V was pared by 7 bases and J by 3 bases, with 10 bases between. This CDR3 is CASMAGHYEQYF. In nucleotides, the CDR3 is TGTGCCAGCATGGCAGGCCACTACGAGCAGTACTTC.

A few counts support this clone. V gene TRBV24-1 combines with J gene TRBJ1-2; the D gene is possibly TRBD1 (5 bases). V was trimmed by 4 bases and J by 1 base, leaving 12 bases between them. The germline gives CDR1 KGHDR, CDR2 SFDVKD. CDR3 length: 15 residues. The CDR3 sequence: CATSDNTGGNYGYTF. CDR3 nucleotides: TGTGCCACCAGTGACAATACAGGAGGTAACTATGGCTACACCTTC.